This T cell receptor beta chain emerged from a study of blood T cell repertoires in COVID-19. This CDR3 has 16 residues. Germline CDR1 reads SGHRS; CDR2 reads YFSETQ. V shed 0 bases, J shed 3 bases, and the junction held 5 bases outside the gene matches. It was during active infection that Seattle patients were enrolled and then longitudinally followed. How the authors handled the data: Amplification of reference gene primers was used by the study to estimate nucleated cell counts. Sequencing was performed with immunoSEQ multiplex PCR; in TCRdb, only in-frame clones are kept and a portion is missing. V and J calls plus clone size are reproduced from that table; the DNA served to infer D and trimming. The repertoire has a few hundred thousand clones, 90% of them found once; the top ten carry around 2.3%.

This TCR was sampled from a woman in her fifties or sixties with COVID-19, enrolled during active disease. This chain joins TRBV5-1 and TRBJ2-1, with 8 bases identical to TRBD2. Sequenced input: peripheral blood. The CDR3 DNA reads TGCGCCAGCAGCTTGGCCGGGGGGGCCCGCTACAATGAGCAGTTCTTC. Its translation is CASSLAGGARYNEQFF.